This TCR beta chain was captured by sequencing in a study of T cells in Graves' hyperthyroidism and ophthalmopathy. Study information: Upon initial diagnosis and before any treatment, peripheral blood was collected.

V gave up 1 base and J gave up 6 bases, with 17 bases separating them. The CDR3 is made up of 16 amino acids. CDR1 is LNHDA, CDR2 SQIVND, per germline (reference sequence). Broader study findings: Appearing also in blood were most of the thyroid clonotypes expanded above 0.001.

In its sample, this clonotype was seen once. The antigen is not known. Isolation of PBMCs was performed on around 9.7 ml fresh peripheral blood. Amplification yielded TCR beta CDR3 regions, with RNA transcripts as the source. TCR CDR3 underwent first-round RT-PCR with the HTBI primer set. Via MiXCR, TCRdb re-called the multiplex PCR reads, giving one row per CDR3 protein. Of hundreds of thousands of distinct CDR3 sequences in the sample, about a fifth are singletons; the top ten hold about 35%. The clonotype originates from a man in his thirties or forties with Graves' ophthalmopathy. The chain couples TRBV19 to TRBJ2-3; possible D gene TRBD1, 5 bases. The sequenced sample was blood. The CDR3 DNA reads TGTGCCAGTAGTATAGCGCAGGGTTACGTACTGGATACGCAGTATTTT. This sequence encodes CASSIAQGYVLDTQYF.